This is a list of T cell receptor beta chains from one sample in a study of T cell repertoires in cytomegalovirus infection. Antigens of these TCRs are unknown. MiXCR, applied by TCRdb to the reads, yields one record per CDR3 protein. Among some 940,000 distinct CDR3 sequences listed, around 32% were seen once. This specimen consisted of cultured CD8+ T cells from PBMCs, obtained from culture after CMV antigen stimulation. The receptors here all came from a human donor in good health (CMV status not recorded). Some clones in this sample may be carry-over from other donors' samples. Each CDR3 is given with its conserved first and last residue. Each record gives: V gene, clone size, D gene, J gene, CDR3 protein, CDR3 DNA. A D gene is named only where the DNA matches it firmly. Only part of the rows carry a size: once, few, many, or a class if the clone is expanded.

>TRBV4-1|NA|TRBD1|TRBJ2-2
CASSQAFRDRDPGELFF
TGCGCCAGCAGCCAAGCATTCCGGGACAGGGACCCCGGGGAGCTGTTTTTT
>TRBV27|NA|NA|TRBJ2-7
CASSSRVADYEQYF
TGTGCCAGCAGTTCACGGGTAGCGGACTACGAGCAGTACTTC
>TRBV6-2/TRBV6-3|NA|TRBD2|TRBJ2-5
CASSYHRAGTETQYF
TGTGCCAGCAGTTACCACAGAGCGGGGACAGAGACCCAGTACTTC
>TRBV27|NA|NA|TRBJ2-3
CASSLSPLRRGFVTQYF
TGTGCCAGCAGTTTATCGCCTCTCCGTAGAGGGTTTGTTACGCAGTATTTT
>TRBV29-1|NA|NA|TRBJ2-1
CSCLGALEIGQFF
TGCAGCTGTTTGGGGGCCCTAGAGATTGGGCAGTTCTTC
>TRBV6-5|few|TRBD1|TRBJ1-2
CASSDTGGDGYTF
TGTGCCAGCAGTGACACAGGGGGAGATGGCTACACCTTC
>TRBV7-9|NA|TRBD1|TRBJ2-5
CASSPDRGPIEETQYF
TGTGCCAGCAGCCCAGACAGGGGGCCTATCGAAGAGACCCAGTACTTC
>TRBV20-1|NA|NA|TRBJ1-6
CSAPLGGGLHF
TGCAGTGCTCCCTTAGGGGGAGGGCTCCACTTT
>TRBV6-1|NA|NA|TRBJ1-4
CASSESPTGGREKLFF
TGTGCCAGCAGTGAATCCCCCACCGGGGGCCGTGAAAAACTGTTTTTT
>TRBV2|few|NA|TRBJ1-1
CASSGTDMNTEAFF
TGTGCCAGCAGTGGGACGGACATGAACACTGAAGCTTTCTTT
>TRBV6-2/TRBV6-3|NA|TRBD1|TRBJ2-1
CASSQQGLDEQFF
TGTGCCAGCAGCCAACAGGGGTTGGATGAGCAGTTCTTC
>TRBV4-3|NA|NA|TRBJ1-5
CASSQDTYRGQPQHF
TGCGCCAGCAGCCAAGATACCTATCGAGGGCAGCCCCAGCATTTT
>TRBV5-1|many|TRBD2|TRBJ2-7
CASSSRLADTIYEQYF
TGCGCCAGCAGTTCCCGACTAGCCGATACAATCTACGAGCAGTACTTC
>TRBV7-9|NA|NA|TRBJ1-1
CASSLSSRVEAFF
TGTGCCAGCAGTCTTAGCAGCAGAGTTGAAGCTTTCTTT
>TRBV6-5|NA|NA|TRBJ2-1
CASSYADLGDSFPGEQFF
TGTGCCAGCAGTTACGCCGATCTTGGGGACTCCTTTCCAGGGGAGCAGTTCTTC
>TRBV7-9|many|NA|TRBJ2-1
CASSRSDRSSYNEQFF
TGTGCCAGCAGCCGATCGGACAGAAGCTCCTACAATGAGCAGTTCTTC
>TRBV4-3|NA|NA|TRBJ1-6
CASSPLWGGGSPLHF
TGCGCCAGCAGCCCTCTTTGGGGTGGGGGTTCACCCCTCCACTTT
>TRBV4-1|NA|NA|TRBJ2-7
CASSQEIWGTISYEQYF
TGCGCCAGCAGCCAAGAAATTTGGGGGACGATCTCCTACGAGCAGTACTTC
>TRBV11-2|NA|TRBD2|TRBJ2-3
CASSYAGDSTDTQYF
TGTGCCAGCAGCTACGCGGGGGACAGCACAGATACGCAGTATTTT
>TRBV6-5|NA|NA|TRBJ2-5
CASSYSSGTQYF
TGTGCCAGCAGTTACTCCTCCGGGACCCAGTACTTC
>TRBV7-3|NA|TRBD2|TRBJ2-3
CASSLTPGTSGGLLTDTQYF
TGTGCCAGCAGCTTAACCCCCGGGACTAGCGGGGGCCTCCTCACAGATACGCAGTATTTT
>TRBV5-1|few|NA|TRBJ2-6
CASSPTGHLSGANVLTF
TGCGCCAGCAGCCCCACGGGACACCTCTCTGGGGCCAACGTCCTGACTTTC
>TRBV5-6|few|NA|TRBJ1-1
CASSGGDQNTEAFF
TGTGCCAGCAGCGGGGGGGACCAGAACACTGAAGCTTTCTTT
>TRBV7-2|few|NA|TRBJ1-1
CASSLAGAGVRTEAFF
TGTGCCAGCAGCTTAGCGGGGGCGGGGGTTAGGACTGAAGCTTTCTTT
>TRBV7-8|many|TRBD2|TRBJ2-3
CASSLERGGAASYTDTQYF
TGTGCCAGCAGCTTAGAACGCGGGGGAGCCGCTTCCTACACAGATACGCAGTATTTT
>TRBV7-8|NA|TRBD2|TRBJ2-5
CASSLTSAWETQYF
TGTGCCAGCAGCCTGACTAGCGCTTGGGAGACCCAGTACTTC
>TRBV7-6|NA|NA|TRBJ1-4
CASSFEVEGKLFF
TGTGCCAGCAGCTTCGAAGTGGAGGGGAAACTGTTTTTT
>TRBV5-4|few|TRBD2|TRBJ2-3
CASSLTGLAITDTQYF
TGTGCCAGCAGCCTCACGGGACTAGCGATTACAGATACGCAGTATTTT
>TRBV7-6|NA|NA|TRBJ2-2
CASSPGTAGELFF
TGTGCCAGCAGCCCCGGGACGGCCGGGGAGCTGTTTTTT
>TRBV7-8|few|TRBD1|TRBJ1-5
CASSSSSTGGRGNQPQHF
TGTGCCAGCAGCTCAAGCTCAACAGGGGGCAGGGGCAATCAGCCCCAGCATTTT
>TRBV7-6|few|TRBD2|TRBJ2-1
CASSKGLAGGPRYNEQFF
TGTGCTAGCAGCAAGGGACTAGCGGGGGGGCCTCGGTACAATGAGCAGTTCTTC
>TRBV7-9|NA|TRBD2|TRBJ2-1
CASSSGWAHPSGEYNEQFF
TGTGCCAGCAGCTCGGGGTGGGCGCATCCTAGCGGGGAGTACAATGAGCAGTTCTTC
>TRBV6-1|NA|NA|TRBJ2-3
CASSPMGKILASDTQYF
TGTGCCAGCAGCCCAATGGGAAAAATACTGGCTTCAGATACGCAGTATTTT
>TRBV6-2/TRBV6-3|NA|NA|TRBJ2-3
CASSWESTRSTDTQYF
TGTGCCAGCAGTTGGGAATCGACTCGTAGCACAGATACGCAGTATTTT
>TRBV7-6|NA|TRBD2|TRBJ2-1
CASRLGRGGNEQFF
TGTGCCAGCAGGCTGGGGCGGGGGGGCAATGAGCAGTTCTTC
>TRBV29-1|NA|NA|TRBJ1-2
CSVELGTASYGYTF
TGCAGCGTTGAACTAGGGACCGCAAGTTATGGCTACACCTTC
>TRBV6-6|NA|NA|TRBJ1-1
CASSYLNSLNTEAFF
TGTGCCAGCAGTTACTTAAACAGCTTGAACACTGAAGCTTTCTTT
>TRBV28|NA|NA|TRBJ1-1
CASSWVSRTEAFF
TGTGCCAGCAGTTGGGTTTCGAGGACTGAAGCTTTCTTT
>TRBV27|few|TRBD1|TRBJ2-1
CASGTGTYNEQFF
TGTGCCAGCGGGACAGGGACCTACAATGAGCAGTTCTTC
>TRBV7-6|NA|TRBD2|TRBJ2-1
CASSLKGRAGNEQFF
TGTGCCAGCAGCTTAAAGGGGAGGGCTGGCAATGAGCAGTTCTTC
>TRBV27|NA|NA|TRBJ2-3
CASSWGPAISTDTQYF
TGTGCCAGCAGTTGGGGGCCAGCTATTAGCACAGATACGCAGTATTTT
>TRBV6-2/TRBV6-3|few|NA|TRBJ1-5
CASSYSGDSNQPQHF
TGTGCCAGCAGTTATTCTGGCGATAGCAATCAGCCCCAGCATTTT